This TCR beta chain originates from a study of T cell repertoires in cytomegalovirus infection. Overall study: Based on public TCR beta signatures, there were indications of CMV infection and of a matching HLA type.

One entry per CDR3 protein, called by TCRdb with MiXCR from the reads. The profile shows approximately 250,000 distinct CDR3 sequences, less than 9.5% of them singletons. Study-level findings and limits: HLA-C-restricted, CMV-specific TCR beta clonotypes were dominant ex vivo.

This clonotype came up a few times. Antigen: not known. The CDR3 extends over 15 amino acids. CDR1 is MNHNS and CDR2 is SASEGT in the germline V gene. Germline trimming cut 8 bases from V and 5 bases from J; bases unmatched to any gene: 10. The origin of this receptor is a human donor in good health (CMV status not recorded). Some clones in this sample may be carry-over from other donors' samples. The chain joins TRBV6-1 to TRBJ2-2, with 8 nucleotides matching TRBD2. Sample: PBMCs. The CDR3 is CASCTSGSGTGELFF. The CDR3, as DNA: TGTGCCAGCTGCACTAGCGGCTCGGGGACCGGGGAGCTGTTTTTT.